The present T cell receptor (beta chain) was sequenced within a study of beta chain features in type 1 diabetes. Overall study results and limits: When cDNA is sequenced, cells with high TCR expression could be over-represented. In all four CD4+ subsets, TCRB CDR3 length was significantly, moderately reduced in type 1 diabetes.

A few counts support this clone. Its antigen is still unknown. CD4+ cells of the naive, central memory, regulatory and stem cell-like memory types were sorted via CD45RO/CCR7/CD25/CD127/CD95/CD27. Populations isolated by sorting all had purity greater than 95%. CDR3 length: 14 amino acids. V dropped 5 bases and J dropped 11 bases, with 21 bases sitting between them. CDR1 and CDR2 (germline): MDHEN, SYDVKM. Expressed TCRB transcripts were sequenced, since all the RNA that had been isolated was reverse transcribed. Produced via immunoSEQ multiplex PCR; TCRdb's table is partial and in-frame only. The table shows more than 550,000 clones, with about 14% occurring only once.

This sequence was found in a man aged 18 to 35 with type 1 diabetes. V usage is TRBV28 and J usage is TRBJ1-1; D might be TRBD1 (5 bases). Sequenced: naive CD4+ T cells from blood. The CDR3 here is CASSPPGPYPAAFF. CDR3 coding DNA: TGTGCCAGCAGTCCACCGGGGCCCTACCCGGCGGCTTTCTTT.